Listed below are T cell receptor beta chains from one sample, sequenced in a study of identical twins. TCRdb reprocessed the 5' RACE reads with MiXCR, giving one entry per CDR3 protein. The data hold fewer than 550,000 distinct CDR3 sequences, with over 12% observed a single time. The data were also submitted as part of a second study, on yellow fever vaccine responses in identical twins.

The material sequenced was CD4+ T cells sorted from blood. The receptors originated from a woman aged 18-35 years in good health. CDR3s include the opening cysteine and the closing phenylalanine or tryptophan. Each record gives: CDR3 DNA, CDR3 protein, J gene, V gene, D gene, clone size, CDR3 length. A D gene is named only where the DNA matches it firmly. Clone size appears in some rows only: once, few, many, or a class for an expanded clone.

TGTGCCACCAGTGACTCCCGGACCGGGGGTAGTGAGCAGTTCTTC,CATSDSRTGGSEQFF,TRBJ2-1,TRBV24-1,NA,few,15
TGCGCCAGCAGTGAGGTGGGAGGAAGGAACGAGCAGTACTTC,CASSEVGGRNEQYF,TRBJ2-7,TRBV10-1,NA,NA,14
TGTGCCAGCACCCGGACTGGGGCCGAGGGGGTAGGCTACACCTTC,CASTRTGAEGVGYTF,TRBJ1-2,TRBV7-9,NA,few,15
TGTGCCAGCTCTCCGACACCTTACAATGAGCAGTTCTTC,CASSPTPYNEQFF,TRBJ2-1,TRBV18,NA,few,13
TGTGCCAGCAGCCGGACTAGCGGGAGTGGAGGGATGACAGATACGCAGTATTTT,CASSRTSGSGGMTDTQYF,TRBJ2-3,TRBV12-3/TRBV12-4,TRBD2,few,18
TGTGCCAGCAGCTTTTGGGGGTTCGGATACAATGAGCAGTTCTTC,CASSFWGFGYNEQFF,TRBJ2-1,TRBV7-2,NA,NA,15
TGTGCCAGCAGCTTTAAGGGGGCGAGTCAGCCCCAGCATTTT,CASSFKGASQPQHF,TRBJ1-5,TRBV7-8,TRBD1,NA,14
TGCAGTGCTAGATCCGGGACTAGCTCCTACGAGCAGTACTTC,CSARSGTSSYEQYF,TRBJ2-7,TRBV20-1,TRBD2,many,14
TGTGCCATCAGTCAAACAGGGAAGAGGGAGACCCAGTACTTC,CAISQTGKRETQYF,TRBJ2-5,TRBV10-3,NA,NA,14
TGCGCCAGCAGCGAGACAGGGGGACATGCTTCTGAGCAGTTCTTC,CASSETGGHASEQFF,TRBJ2-1,TRBV5-1,TRBD1,many,15
TGTGCCAGCAGTTTGTATCGGGGGGCAGGAGAGACCCAGTACTTC,CASSLYRGAGETQYF,TRBJ2-5,TRBV12-3/TRBV12-4,NA,few,15
TGTGCCAGCAGCGCTCACAATACAGGGCGCTATGGCTACACCTTC,CASSAHNTGRYGYTF,TRBJ1-2,TRBV2,NA,NA,15
TGCAGTGCTAGCCCTAGCGGGGAGGGGTTCTCAGATACGCAGTATTTT,CSASPSGEGFSDTQYF,TRBJ2-3,TRBV20-1,TRBD2,NA,16
TGTGCCAGCAACAAGGGGGGGGAACGCTCCGGGTTGTACAATGAGCAGTTCTTC,CASNKGGERSGLYNEQFF,TRBJ2-1,TRBV6-2/TRBV6-3,NA,few,18
TGTGCCAGCAGCTTAGTAAGGGGGGCCGCAGATACGCAGTATTTT,CASSLVRGAADTQYF,TRBJ2-3,TRBV11-3,NA,NA,15
TGTGCCAGCAGCTTAGGTAGTACGCAGTATTTT,CASSLGSTQYF,TRBJ2-3,TRBV7-2,NA,many,11
TGCGCCAGCAGCTTCGACGGACTAGAGATGGAGACCCAGTACTTC,CASSFDGLEMETQYF,TRBJ2-5,TRBV5-1,TRBD2,few,15
TGTGCCACCAGCAGAGAAGCGGGAGGAAGGGGGTTCTTC,CATSREAGGRGFF,TRBJ2-1,TRBV15,TRBD2,NA,13
TGTGCCACCAGTGACCCAGGCGGGAGCAACCCAGATACGCAGTATTTT,CATSDPGGSNPDTQYF,TRBJ2-3,TRBV24-1,TRBD2,few,16
TGTGCCAGCAGTTTACATGGCAATTCACCCCTCCACTTT,CASSLHGNSPLHF,TRBJ1-6,TRBV12-3/TRBV12-4,NA,few,13
TGCAGCGTTGAAGGGTCCTCCCCGGGGACAGATACGCAGTATTTT,CSVEGSSPGTDTQYF,TRBJ2-3,TRBV29-1,NA,NA,15
TGTGCCAGCAGCTGGAGTGGGCCGCAGCCCCAGCATTTT,CASSWSGPQPQHF,TRBJ1-5,TRBV12-3/TRBV12-4,NA,NA,13
TGTGCCAGCACACAACAGGGGACCTACGAGCAGTACTTC,CASTQQGTYEQYF,TRBJ2-7,TRBV2,TRBD1,NA,13
TGTGCCAGCAGCTCAGCCGGGACAGGGAAAGAGACCCAGTACTTC,CASSSAGTGKETQYF,TRBJ2-5,TRBV11-3,TRBD1,NA,15
TGTGCCAGCAGTTCCAGGGAGGCGGCCTACGAGCAGTACTTC,CASSSREAAYEQYF,TRBJ2-7,TRBV28,NA,NA,14
TGCAGCGTGGGACGGGACAGGGGGAGATCGAACACCGGGGAGCTGTTTTTT,CSVGRDRGRSNTGELFF,TRBJ2-2,TRBV29-1,TRBD1,NA,17
TGTGCCAGCAGCTCGATAGACTTAGGGCAGGGGGTTGGAGAGACCCAGTACTTC,CASSSIDLGQGVGETQYF,TRBJ2-5,TRBV28,TRBD1,few,18
TGCGCCAGCAGCTTGGTTGTGTCGGGCGCGACTGAAAAACTGTTTTTT,CASSLVVSGATEKLFF,TRBJ1-4,TRBV5-1,NA,NA,16
TGTGCCAGCAGCTTAGCATGGGGGGGGGGTAATACGCAGTATTTT,CASSLAWGGGNTQYF,TRBJ2-3,TRBV7-8,TRBD2,few,15